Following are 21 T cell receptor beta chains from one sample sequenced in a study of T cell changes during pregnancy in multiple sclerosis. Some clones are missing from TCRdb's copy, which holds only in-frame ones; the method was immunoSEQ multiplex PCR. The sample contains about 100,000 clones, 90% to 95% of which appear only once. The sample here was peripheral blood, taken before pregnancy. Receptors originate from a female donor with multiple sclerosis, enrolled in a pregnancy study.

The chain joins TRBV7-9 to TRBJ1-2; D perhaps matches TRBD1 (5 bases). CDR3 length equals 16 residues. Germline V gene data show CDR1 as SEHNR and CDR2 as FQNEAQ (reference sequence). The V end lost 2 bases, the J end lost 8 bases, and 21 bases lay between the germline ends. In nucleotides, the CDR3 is TGTGCCAGCAGCTTATCCCGACAGCCAACGACTTACGGCTACACCTTC. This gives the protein CASSLSRQPTTYGYTF.

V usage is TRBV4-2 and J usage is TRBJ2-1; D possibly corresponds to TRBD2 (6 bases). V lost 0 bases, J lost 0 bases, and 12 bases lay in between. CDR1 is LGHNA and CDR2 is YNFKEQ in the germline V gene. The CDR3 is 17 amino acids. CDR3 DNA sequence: TGTGCCAGCAGCCAAGATTATCCCGGGAGCTCCTACAATGAGCAGTTCTTC. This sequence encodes CASSQDYPGSSYNEQFF.

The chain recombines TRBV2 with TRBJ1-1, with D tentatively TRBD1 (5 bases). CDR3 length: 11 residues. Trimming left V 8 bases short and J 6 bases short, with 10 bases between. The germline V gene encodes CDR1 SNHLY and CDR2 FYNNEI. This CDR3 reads CASAGRAEAFF. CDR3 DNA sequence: TGTGCCAGCGCAGGGAGGGCTGAAGCTTTCTTT.

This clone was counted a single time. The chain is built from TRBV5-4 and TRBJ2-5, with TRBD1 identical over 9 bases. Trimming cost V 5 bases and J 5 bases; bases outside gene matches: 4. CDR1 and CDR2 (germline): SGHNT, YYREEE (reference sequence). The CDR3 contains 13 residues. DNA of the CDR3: TGTGCCAGCAGTAGGGACAGGGATGAGACCCAGTACTTC. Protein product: CASSRDRDETQYF.

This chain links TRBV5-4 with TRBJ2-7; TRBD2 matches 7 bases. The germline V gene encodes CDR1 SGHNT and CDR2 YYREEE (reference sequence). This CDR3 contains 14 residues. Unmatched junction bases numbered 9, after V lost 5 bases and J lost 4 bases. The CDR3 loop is CASSRAGVSYEQYF. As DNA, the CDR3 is TGTGCCAGCAGTCGTGCGGGAGTCTCGTACGAGCAGTACTTC.

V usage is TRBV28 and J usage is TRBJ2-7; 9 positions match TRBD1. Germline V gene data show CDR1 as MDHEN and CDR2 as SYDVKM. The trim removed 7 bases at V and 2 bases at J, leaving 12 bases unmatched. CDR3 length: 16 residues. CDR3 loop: CASNNQLGTGTYEQYF. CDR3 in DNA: TGTGCCAGCAACAATCAGTTGGGGACAGGGACCTACGAGCAGTACTTC.

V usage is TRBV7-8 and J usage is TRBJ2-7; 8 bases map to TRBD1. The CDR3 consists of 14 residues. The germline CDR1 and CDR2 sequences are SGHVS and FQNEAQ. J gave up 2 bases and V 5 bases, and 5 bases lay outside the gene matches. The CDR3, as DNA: TGTGCCAGCAGCCAACGCAGGGGGCCCTACGAGCAGTACTTC. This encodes CASSQRRGPYEQYF.

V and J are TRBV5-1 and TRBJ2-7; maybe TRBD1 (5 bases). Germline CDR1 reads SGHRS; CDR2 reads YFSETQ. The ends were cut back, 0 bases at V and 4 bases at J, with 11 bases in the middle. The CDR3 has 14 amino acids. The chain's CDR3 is CASSLARGTYEQYF. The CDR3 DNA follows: TGCGCCAGCAGCTTGGCTAGGGGAACATACGAGCAGTACTTC.

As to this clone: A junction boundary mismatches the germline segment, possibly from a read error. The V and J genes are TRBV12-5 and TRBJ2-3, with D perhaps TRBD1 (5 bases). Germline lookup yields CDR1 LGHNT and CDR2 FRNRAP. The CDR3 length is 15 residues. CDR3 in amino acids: CASGSDTRGTYTQYF. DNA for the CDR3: TGTGCTAGTGGTTCGGACACAAGGGGCACATATACGCAGTATTTT.

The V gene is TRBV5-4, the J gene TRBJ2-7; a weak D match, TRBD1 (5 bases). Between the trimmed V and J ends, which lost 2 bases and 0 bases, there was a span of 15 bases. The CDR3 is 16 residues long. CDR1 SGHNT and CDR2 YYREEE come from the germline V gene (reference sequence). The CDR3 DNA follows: TGTGCCAGCAGCTTTCCTAGGGGCGGAAGCTCCTACGAGCAGTACTTC. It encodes CASSFPRGGSSYEQYF.

CDR3 amino acids: CASSPQGGRVTGELFF. The CDR3 DNA is TGTGCCAGCAGCCCGCAGGGCGGGAGGGTCACCGGGGAGCTGTTTTTT. The J gene is TRBJ2-2, the V gene TRBV5-4; 9 bases map to TRBD2. The J segment lost 4 bases and the V segment lost 4 bases, leaving 8 bases of the junction unmatched. CDR3 length: 16 amino acids. Germline CDR1 SGHNT, CDR2 YYREEE (reference sequence). Together with reference TRBV5-4 and TRBJ2-2, the CDR3 gives the full variable domain: ETGVTQSPTHLIKTRGQQVTLRCSSQSGHNTVSWYQQALGQGPQFIFQYYREEENGRGNFPPRFSGLQFPNYSSELNVNALELDDSALYLCASSPQGGRVTGELFFGEGSRLTVL.

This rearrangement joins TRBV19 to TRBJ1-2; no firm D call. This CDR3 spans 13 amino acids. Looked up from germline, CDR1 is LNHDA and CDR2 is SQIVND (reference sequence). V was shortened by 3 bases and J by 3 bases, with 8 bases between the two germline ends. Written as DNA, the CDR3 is TGTGCCAGTAGTATCCGGGGTGACTATGGCTACACCTTC. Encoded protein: CASSIRGDYGYTF.

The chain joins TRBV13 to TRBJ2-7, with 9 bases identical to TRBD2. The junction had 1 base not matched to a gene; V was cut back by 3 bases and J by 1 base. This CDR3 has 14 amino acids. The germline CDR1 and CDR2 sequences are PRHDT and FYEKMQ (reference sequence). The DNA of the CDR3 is TGTGCCAGCAGCTTGCTAGCGGGGTCCTACGAGCAGTACTTC. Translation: CASSLLAGSYEQYF.

The CDR3 DNA follows: TGTGCCAGCAGTTTTACAGCTAACTATGGCTACACCTTC. Amino acids: CASSFTANYGYTF. V usage is TRBV27 and J usage is TRBJ1-2; no clear D. The germline CDR1 and CDR2 sequences are MNHEY and SMNVEV (reference sequence). V dropped 3 bases and J dropped 0 bases, with 5 bases sitting between them. This CDR3 has 13 residues.

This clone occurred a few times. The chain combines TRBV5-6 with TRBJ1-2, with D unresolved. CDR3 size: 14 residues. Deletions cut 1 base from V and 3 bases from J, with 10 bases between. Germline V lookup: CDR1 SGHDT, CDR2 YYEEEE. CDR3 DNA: TGTGCCAGCAGCTTGCCGGACTTGGACTATGGCTACACCTTC. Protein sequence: CASSLPDLDYGYTF. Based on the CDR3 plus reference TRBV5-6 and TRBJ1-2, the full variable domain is DAGVTQSPTHLIKTRGQQVTLRCSPKSGHDTVSWYQQALGQGPQFIFQYYEEEERQRGNFPDRFSGHQFPNYSSELNVNALLLGDSALYLCASSLPDLDYGYTFGSGTRLTVV.

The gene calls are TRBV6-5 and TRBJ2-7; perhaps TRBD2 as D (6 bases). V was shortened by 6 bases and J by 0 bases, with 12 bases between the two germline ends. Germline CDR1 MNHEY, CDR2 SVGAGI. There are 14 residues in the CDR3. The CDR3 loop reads CASRLAESSYEQYF. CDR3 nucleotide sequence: TGTGCCAGCAGATTAGCGGAAAGCTCCTACGAGCAGTACTTC.

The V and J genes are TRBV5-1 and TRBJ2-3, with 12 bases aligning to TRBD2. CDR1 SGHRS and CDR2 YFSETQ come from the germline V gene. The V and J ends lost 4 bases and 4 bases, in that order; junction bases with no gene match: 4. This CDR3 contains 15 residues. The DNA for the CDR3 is TGCGCCAGCAGCCGACTAGCGGGAGATGCAGATACGCAGTATTTT. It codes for CASSRLAGDADTQYF.

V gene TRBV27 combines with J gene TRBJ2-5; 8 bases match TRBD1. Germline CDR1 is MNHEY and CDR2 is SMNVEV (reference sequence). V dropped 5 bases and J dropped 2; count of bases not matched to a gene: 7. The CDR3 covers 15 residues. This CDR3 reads CASSPWTGRQETQYF. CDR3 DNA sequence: TGTGCCAGCAGTCCATGGACAGGGCGGCAAGAGACCCAGTACTTC.

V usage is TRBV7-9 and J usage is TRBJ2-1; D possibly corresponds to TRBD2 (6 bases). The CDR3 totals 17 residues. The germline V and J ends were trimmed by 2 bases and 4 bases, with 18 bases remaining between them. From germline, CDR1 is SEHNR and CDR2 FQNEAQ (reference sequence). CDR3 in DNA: TGTGCCAGCAGCTTACCCGCACTAGGCGGGGCATACAATGAGCAGTTCTTC. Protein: CASSLPALGGAYNEQFF. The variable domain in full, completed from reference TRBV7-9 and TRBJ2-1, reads DTGVSQNPRHKITKRGQNVTFRCDPISEHNRLYWYRQTLGQGPEFLTYFQNEAQLEKSRLLSDRFSAERPKGSFSTLEIQRTEQGDSAMYLCASSLPALGGAYNEQFFGPGTRLTVL.

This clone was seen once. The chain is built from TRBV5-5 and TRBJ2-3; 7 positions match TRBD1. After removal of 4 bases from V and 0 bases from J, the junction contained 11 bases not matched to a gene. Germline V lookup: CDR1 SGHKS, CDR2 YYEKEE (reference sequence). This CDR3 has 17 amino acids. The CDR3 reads CASSGTGDGASTDTQYF. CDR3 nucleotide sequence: TGTGCCAGCAGCGGTACAGGGGATGGGGCTAGCACAGATACGCAGTATTTT.

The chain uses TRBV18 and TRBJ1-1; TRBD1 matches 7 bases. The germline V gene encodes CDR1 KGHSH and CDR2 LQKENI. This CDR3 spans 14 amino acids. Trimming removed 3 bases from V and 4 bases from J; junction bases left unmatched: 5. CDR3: CASSPRQGGTEAFF. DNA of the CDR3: TGTGCCAGCTCACCTCGACAGGGCGGCACTGAAGCTTTCTTT.